The entry below gives a single T cell receptor beta chain sequence along with its context. Its antigen specificity is not known. Nothing much larger sits one base from this clone, and base qualities are not available. The cohort comprised fewer than 700 healthy bone marrow donors. All cohort members were sampled while nominally healthy, although unrecorded immune exposures were likely present. The donor tested CMV seropositive and was one of the 289 seropositive cohort members. Each donor provided a peripheral blood sample, and peripheral blood mononuclear cells were used for TCR beta sequencing. The Qiagen DNeasy Blood Extraction Kit was used to extract genomic DNA from the blood cell samples. The CDR3 has 15 amino acids, counting the end cysteine and phenylalanine. Left in the record is the CDR3 DNA by itself, 45 bases read in frame from the first base. CDR1 and CDR2 (SQVTM, ANQGSEA) derive from the germline V gene.

The protocol used for the library was the immunoSEQ multiplex PCR assay. For the multiplex PCR, a mixture combining 60 forward primers for TCR Vbeta segments and 13 reverse primers for TCR Jbeta segments was used. Amplification of the CDR3 region of rearranged TCR beta genes was performed with a multiplex PCR assay on genomic DNA. The amplified TCR beta libraries were sequenced on the Illumina HiSeq System as 87-base-pair reads. The authors' pipeline ran thus. In a later analysis, roughly 80 million unique TCR beta chains were counted across the 500 to 850 repertoires, and around 10 million of these chains were shared by at least two donors. Raw reads were error-corrected and collapsed into unique sequences by a nearest-neighbor algorithm in which closely related sequences were merged to remove PCR and sequencing errors. Alignment of CDR3 sequences to IMGT reference sequences was used to assign V, D and J gene segments. For a sequence to be retained, at least a six-nucleotide match to both a V gene segment and a J gene segment was required. A rearrangement counted as productive if the CDR3 had no stop codons and remained in frame with V and J, and every other rearrangement counted as non-productive. Following IMGT convention, CDR3 was defined as the stretch from the second conserved V-encoded cysteine up to the conserved J-encoded phenylalanine. The earlier analysis of fewer than 700 of the donors excluded sequences that lacked an unambiguous match to a single V gene segment. In an earlier analysis of approximately 500 of the donors, a V segment was called functional when productive rearrangements were above 56.7%, and segregating when the standard deviation between donors exceeded 5%. A statistical classification framework was built to diagnose cytomegalovirus status from the catalog of TCR beta chain sequences. In a later analysis, V and J genes were assigned by comparing TCR nucleotide sequences against IMGT/GENE-DB human TR gene sequences. The TCRdist pipeline was used in a later analysis to assign CDR3 sequences and most-parsimonious VDJ recombination scenarios. In a later analysis, each TCR beta chain was defined by its CDR3 amino acid sequence together with its V-gene family, and reads without a unique V-gene family were excluded. In a later analysis, approximately 640 highly shared, low-generation-probability nucleotide sequences were removed to address suspected cross-contamination and a sequencing artifact. A later analysis calculated a clonal expansion index for each public chain from normalized within-repertoire ranks of inferred template counts. In a later analysis, generation probabilities were computed using a VDJ recombination model fitted to out-of-frame rearrangements, and the results were checked against IGoR. In a later analysis, TCR-TCR, TCR-HLA and TCR-CMV co-occurrence was scored with hypergeometric tests, and a repertoire-size bias correction was applied to TCR pairs. To estimate false discovery rates, a later analysis permuted the HLA or CMV assignments 20 times. In a later analysis, co-occurring TCRs were grouped with DBSCAN, and TCRdist sequence similarity was added when clustering was performed within HLA-allele-positive subsets. Repertoires with fewer than 30,000 or more than 120,000 public chains were left out of co-occurrence clustering, as were about 5 repertoires with anomalous nucleotide sharing. TCRdb retrieved this table from immuneACCESS and kept in-frame rearrangements only. Not all clones are present; in checked studies, unresolved V genes account for under half, and no reason is known for the remainder. V, J and clone size were drawn from that table, and D and trimming were deduced from the DNA. Present in this sample are fewer than 250,000 clones, 70% to 80% of which were seen just once. The top ten clonotypes cover around 2.2% of the sample.

The sample belongs to a study of cytomegalovirus exposure and HLA in healthy donors (dated by TCRdb to the late 2010s). A note on the overall study: According to an earlier analysis of a few hundred of the donors, roughly 180 million T cells yielded roughly 100 million unique TCR beta sequences and less than 300 Gb of sequence data. An early release that covered 640 HLA-typed donors contained approximately 300 gigabases of sequencing data and 65 million to 100 million unique TCR sequences. Among the roughly 430 genotyped donors, 81% belonged to the genetic ancestry cluster associated with self-reported Caucasian donors. The study aimed to test whether cataloging public T cell receptors could reveal signatures of past pathogen exposure. The study used immunosequencing to profile the T cell repertoires of 600 to 850 subjects and linked those repertoires to cytomegalovirus serostatus. In addition to the first cohort of roughly 700 subjects, a separate validation cohort of approximately 110 different subjects was used. To predict cytomegalovirus infection status, the study brought together high-throughput TCR immunosequencing, statistical association of individual TCRs with disease status, and machine learning. To study patterns of TCR occurrence, a later analysis re-analyzed previously published TCR beta repertoires from hundreds of donors and added high-resolution HLA genotyping. The later analysis used no new phenotypic data to find candidate immune exposures, relying instead on TCR beta sequences and their occurrence across donors. In an earlier analysis of over 550 of the donors, high-throughput TCR beta sequencing was used to judge whether each TCR beta V gene segment behaved as functional or pseudogenic. Donor age, sex, ethnicity and CMV serostatus were compiled alongside the repertoire data. A later genetic analysis took genome-wide SNP genotypes for about three fifths of the roughly 670 donors and used that subset as a discovery cohort. All discovery cohort repertoires had been generated using a single sequencing platform. Class I and class II HLA loci were covered by the typing at four-digit resolution. Typing coverage varied by locus: 629-630 donors for A, B, C, DRB1 and DQB1; more than 500 for DQA1; more than 600 for DPA1; roughly 450 for DPB1. Roughly five DR-DQ haplotypes were handled as single units for association and clustering because linkage in the cohort was strong. Among several hundred genotyped donors of the cohort, an average of roughly 230,000 unique TCR beta nucleotide sequences was sequenced per donor, of which 15% to 20% were non-productive.

Results and caveats for the whole study, not just this receptor: According to a later analysis, parvovirus B19, influenza, CMV and Epstein-Barr virus appeared linked to several top co-occurrence clusters. Most TCR sequences were seen in very few donors, while some public TCRs were found in many individuals. Because counts were too low, some 16 rarely observed V segments, including chromosome 9 orphons, were excluded from the earlier analysis of 587 of the donors. Some IMGT-functional V segments, including TRBV6-2 and TRBV6-3, could not be told apart with the 87-base-pair reads, so those segments were excluded. In an earlier analysis of more than 450 of the donors, most TCR beta V segments were observed in productive rearrangements about 90% or about 30% of the time, broadly matching IMGT annotations. Linkage disequilibrium might explain the correlated functional status among segregating V segments, but an unknown experimental factor could not be ruled out. This cohort had only TCR beta chains sequenced, and the lack of alpha or paired-chain data limited which features could be detected. Strong co-occurrence of HLA alleles, especially DR and DQ, made assigning TCR associations to individual alleles difficult. In a later analysis, TCR association rates were found to vary across HLA loci, with the most associated TCRs seen for DRB1 alleles and the fewest for HLA-C alleles. The only immune exposure information available for the cohort was CMV serostatus. A later genetic analysis associated a missense DCLRE1C variant with V-gene and J-gene trimming of TCR beta chains, and an independent cohort replicated the association. Three of the identified cytomegalovirus-associated TCR beta chains were confirmed in vitro to be specific for cytomegalovirus antigens. Because HLA typing was unavailable for some donors at each locus, only the typed subset was used in association tests. It was suggested by the authors that the approach could potentially be generalized to other disease states and immunological phenotypes. A cluster of highly shared sequence variants was judged likely to represent a technical artifact of the sequencing pipeline. A further reported finding was that TCR beta sequences accurately predicted the HLA-A and HLA-B alleles for most subjects in the first cohort. A later analysis found that most CMV-associated TCR beta chains appeared HLA-restricted, with HLA associations seemingly driven largely by CMV exposure. Compared with equally common non-associated chains, HLA-associated TCR beta chains in a later analysis were more clonally expanded and had lower generation probabilities. In both the original and validation cohorts, the classifier was reported to diagnose cytomegalovirus status with high specificity and sensitivity. In the study, approximately 150 TCR beta chains were listed as associated with cytomegalovirus. The presence/absence analyses assumed that sequencing depth was roughly uniform across donors, and that assumption may not be true. At a false discovery rate of 0.05, a later analysis linked 16,951 TCR beta sequences to specific HLA alleles. According to a later genetic analysis, donors in an Asian-associated ancestry cluster had fewer N-insertions in productive TCRs than the approximately 700-donor mean.

The receptor's source is a woman under 40 in good health and CMV-seropositive. Sequencing input: PBMCs. The V and J segments used are TRBV29-1 and TRBJ2-5; a tentative D match to TRBD2 spans 6 bases. The J call is uncertain, as TRBJ2-7 better fits the DNA end. The DNA is as follows: TGCAGCGTTGAAGATCGGAAGGCGGGATCCCACGAGCAGTACTTC. Translated, it gives CSVEDRKAGSHEQYF.